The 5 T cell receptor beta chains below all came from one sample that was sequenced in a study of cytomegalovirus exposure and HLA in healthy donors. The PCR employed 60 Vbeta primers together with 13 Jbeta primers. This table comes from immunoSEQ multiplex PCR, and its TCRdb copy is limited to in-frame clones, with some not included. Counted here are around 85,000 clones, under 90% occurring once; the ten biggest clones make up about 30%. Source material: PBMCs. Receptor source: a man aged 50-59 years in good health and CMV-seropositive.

CDR3 in amino acids: CASSQEGGTSGRASYNEQFF. The CDR3 DNA sequence: TGCGCCAGCAGCCAAGAAGGCGGGACTAGCGGGAGAGCGTCCTACAATGAGCAGTTCTTC. This sequence joins TRBV4-1 and TRBJ2-1, with TRBD2 matching over 14 bases. CDR1 MGHRA and CDR2 YSYEKL come from the germline V gene. The CDR3 consists of 20 residues. The V gene end was trimmed by 0 bases and the J gene end by 1 base; junction bases not matched to a gene: 8.

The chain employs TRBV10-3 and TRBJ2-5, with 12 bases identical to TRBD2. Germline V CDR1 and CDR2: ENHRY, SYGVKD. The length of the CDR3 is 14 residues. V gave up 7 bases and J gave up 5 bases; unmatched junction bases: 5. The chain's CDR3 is CAITSGRAGETQYF. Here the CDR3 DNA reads TGTGCCATCACTAGCGGGAGGGCTGGTGAGACCCAGTACTTC.

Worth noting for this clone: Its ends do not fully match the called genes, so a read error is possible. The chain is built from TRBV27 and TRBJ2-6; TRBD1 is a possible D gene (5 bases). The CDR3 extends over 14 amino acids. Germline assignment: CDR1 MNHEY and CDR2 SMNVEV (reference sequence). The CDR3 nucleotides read TGTGCCAGCCGACAGAGCTCTGGGGCCAACGGCCTGACTTTC. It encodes CASRQSSGANGLTF.

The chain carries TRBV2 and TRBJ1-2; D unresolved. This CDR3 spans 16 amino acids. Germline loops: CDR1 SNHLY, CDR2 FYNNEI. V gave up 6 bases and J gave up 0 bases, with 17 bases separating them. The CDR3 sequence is CASRGSTGTANYGYTF. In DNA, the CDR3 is TGTGCCAGCAGAGGATCTACGGGTACCGCTAACTATGGCTACACCTTC.

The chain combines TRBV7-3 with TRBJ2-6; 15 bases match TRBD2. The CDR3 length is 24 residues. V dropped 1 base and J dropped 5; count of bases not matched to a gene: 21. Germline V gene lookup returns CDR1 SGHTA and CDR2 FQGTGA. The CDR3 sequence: CASSLNQINPGTSGRWLWANVLTF. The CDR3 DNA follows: TGTGCCAGCAGCTTAAACCAAATAAACCCCGGGACTAGCGGGAGGTGGCTCTGGGCCAACGTCCTGACTTTC.